Each of the 21 T cell receptor beta chains below was sequenced from the same sample in a study of T-cell reconstitution after alpha-beta-depleted transplantation in children. Researchers prepared the TCRbeta library using unique molecular identifiers, the study reports. TCRdb ran MiXCR on the PCR reads and lists one entry per CDR3 protein. The repertoire holds around 96,000 distinct CDR3 sequences, 9% to 15% seen once, with approximately 15% in the top ten. The sample here was PBMCs from the stem cell graft donor, taken from the stem cell graft. The receptors shown here come from a human donor who donated a stem cell graft to a child with inherited bone marrow failure.

This clonotype was observed many times. This chain links TRBV12-3 or TRBV12-4 with TRBJ2-1; possible D gene TRBD1, 6 bases. The CDR3 loop spans 13 amino acids. V dropped 6 bases and J dropped 6 bases, with 12 bases sitting between them. This CDR3 reads CASSPAGVNEQFF. The CDR3 DNA sequence: TGTGCCAGCAGCCCCGCAGGGGTCAATGAGCAGTTCTTC.

In this sample, this clonotype turned up many times. V usage is TRBV20-1 and J usage is TRBJ1-1; D gene unclear. This CDR3 region has 14 residues. Trimming took off 6 bases at V and 0 bases at J, with 14 bases between the two ends. Germline CDR1 DFQATT, CDR2 SNEGSKA (reference sequence). CDR3 bases: TGCAGTGCCCCCCGTGGCAGTTTGAACACTGAAGCTTTCTTT. It codes for CSAPRGSLNTEAFF.

This clonotype was picked up many times. This chain uses TRBV20-1 with TRBJ1-1, with D perhaps TRBD1 (6 bases). There are 14 residues in the CDR3. V lost 3 bases to trimming and J lost 1 base, with 12 bases between them. Looked up from germline, CDR1 is DFQATT and CDR2 is SNEGSKA (reference sequence). CDR3 protein: CSASYARGNTEAFF. CDR3 bases: TGCAGTGCTAGTTACGCCAGGGGGAACACTGAAGCTTTCTTT.

This clonotype was recorded at least ten times. The chain is built from TRBV9 and TRBJ2-2; no clear D gene. Per germline, CDR1 SGDLS and CDR2 YYNGEE. V lost 6 bases and J lost 7, with 10 bases in between. The CDR3 loop spans 12 amino acids. CDR3 protein: CASTPVGGELFF. The CDR3 bases are TGTGCCAGCACCCCGGTGGGCGGGGAGCTGTTTTTT.

This clonotype has at least ten counts. The J gene is TRBJ2-5, the V gene TRBV5-1, with 9 bases matching TRBD1. Germline lookup yields CDR1 SGHRS and CDR2 YFSETQ. Germline trimming cut 0 bases from V and 6 bases from J; bases unmatched to any gene: 9. The CDR3 loop spans 16 amino acids. In DNA form, the CDR3 reads TGCGCCAGCAGCTTGGCCGGTGGGGACAGGGCAAAGACCCAGTACTTC. It yields the protein CASSLAGGDRAKTQYF.

This clonotype has ten or more counts. The rearrangement joins TRBV7-9 to TRBJ1-2; the D is unclear. CDR3 length equals 11 residues. V shed 5 bases and J shed 4 bases, with 5 bases lying between them. Germline loops: CDR1 SEHNR, CDR2 FQNEAQ (reference sequence). CDR3 nucleotide sequence: TGTGCCAGCAGCGGGCTCTATGGCTACACCTTC. It specifies CASSGLYGYTF.

This clonotype was seen ten or more times. This rearrangement joins TRBV5-1 to TRBJ2-1; tentative D call: TRBD1 (6 bases). Germline-derived CDR1 and CDR2 are SGHRS and YFSETQ. With 4 bases removed from V and 8 bases from J, the gap between germline ends came to 13 bases. CDR3 size: 13 residues. The CDR3 region has the DNA TGCGCCAGCAGCCTACAGGGTGAGGATGAGCAGTTCTTC. Its protein is CASSLQGEDEQFF. The complete variable domain, with remaining parts taken from reference TRBV5-1 and TRBJ2-1, reads KAGVTQTPRYLIKTRGQQVTLSCSPISGHRSVSWYQQTPGQGLQFLFEYFSETQRNKGNFPGRFSGRQFSNSRSEMNVSTLELGDSALYLCASSLQGEDEQFFGPGTRLTVL.

There are many counts of this clonotype. The chain employs TRBV6-1 and TRBJ1-3; D remains unclear. Germline V CDR1 and CDR2: MNHNS, SASEGT. Trimming shortened V by 6 bases and J by 2 bases, and 11 bases separated the two germline ends. The CDR3 is made up of 14 amino acids. CDR3 bases: TGTGCCAGCAGCCTAATCGGGGCTGGAAACACCATATATTTT. This gives the protein CASSLIGAGNTIYF.

This clonotype was counted many times. V is TRBV6-2 or TRBV6-3 and J is TRBJ2-7, with D perhaps matching TRBD2 (7 bases). The germline V and J ends were trimmed by 7 bases and 6 bases, with 19 bases remaining between them. The CDR3 sequence is 14 residues long. Germline V gene sequence: CDR1 MNHEY, CDR2 SVGEGT. The CDR3 DNA reads TGTGCCAGCACCTACGGCGGGGGCCGCCGCGAGCAGTACTTC. This translates into CASTYGGGRREQYF.

This chain links TRBV11-2 with TRBJ2-5, with D maybe TRBD1 (5 bases). V was pared by 4 bases and J by 3 bases, with 21 bases between. The CDR3 is made up of 17 amino acids. From germline, CDR1 is SGHAT and CDR2 FQNNGV. CDR3 residues: CASSYQPADSEKETQYF. The CDR3 coding sequence is TGTGCCAGCAGCTACCAACCCGCAGACAGTGAAAAAGAGACCCAGTACTTC. Together with reference TRBV11-2 and TRBJ2-5, the CDR3 gives the full variable domain: EAGVAQSPRYKIIEKRQSVAFWCNPISGHATLYWYQQILGQGPKLLIQFQNNGVVDDSQLPKDRFSAERLKGVDSTLKIQPAKLEDSAVYLCASSYQPADSEKETQYFGPGTRLLVL.

The genes are TRBV12-3 or TRBV12-4 and TRBJ1-2; no reliable D call. This CDR3 contains 12 residues. Trimming cost V 8 bases and J 6 bases, with 13 bases left between them. The CDR3 nucleotides are TGTGCCAGCTCAAGCGGAGGGAATGGCTACACCTTC. This sequence encodes CASSSGGNGYTF.

The chain recombines TRBV3-1 with TRBJ1-1; D is ambiguous. V gave up 6 bases and J gave up 3 bases, with 8 bases separating them. The CDR3 is 12 residues long. Germline loops: CDR1 LGHDT, CDR2 YNNKEL (reference sequence). The CDR3 DNA follows: TGTGCCAGCAGAGTGTCCGACACTGAAGCTTTCTTT. This sequence encodes CASRVSDTEAFF.

V usage is TRBV20-1 and J usage is TRBJ2-3, with D tentatively TRBD1 (6 bases). V lost 6 bases to trimming and J lost 6 bases, with 19 bases between them. The CDR3 totals 14 residues. CDR1 is DFQATT, CDR2 SNEGSKA, per germline (reference sequence). This CDR3 reads CSAEDSRLGDTQYF. The CDR3, as DNA: TGCAGTGCCGAGGACAGCCGACTTGGGGATACGCAGTATTTT.

This clonotype was seen ten or more times. J is TRBJ1-5 and V is TRBV7-2, with D unclear. V gave up 4 bases and J gave up 5 bases, with 12 bases separating them. CDR1 and CDR2 (germline): SGHTA, FQGNSA. CDR3 length: 14 amino acids. CDR3 in DNA: TGTGCCAGCAGCTACCAGGTTCTGGATCAGCCCCAGCATTTT. Its protein product is CASSYQVLDQPQHF.

This clonotype was recorded many times. This chain joins TRBV7-2 and TRBJ2-5; D could derive from TRBD1 or TRBD2 (6 bases each). CDR3 length equals 13 residues. CDR1 is SGHTA, CDR2 FQGNSA, per germline. V lost 0 bases to trimming and J lost 9 bases, with 11 bases between them. The CDR3 sequence is CASSLAPGAAQYF. The DNA for the CDR3 is TGTGCCAGCAGCTTAGCTCCGGGGGCGGCCCAGTACTTC.

Ten or more counts support this clonotype. The genes are TRBV7-2 and TRBJ2-7; D is perhaps TRBD1 (6 bases). From germline, CDR1 is SGHTA and CDR2 FQGNSA. V lost 3 bases, J lost 6 bases, and 12 bases lay in between. CDR3 length equals 13 residues. The CDR3, as DNA: TGTGCCAGCAGCTTTTTGGACAGCTCCGAGCAGTACTTC. This gives the protein CASSFLDSSEQYF.

At least ten counts were recorded for this clonotype. The J gene is TRBJ1-3, the V gene TRBV7-2; possibly TRBD1 for D (6 bases). This CDR3 comprises 14 residues. Trimming took off 5 bases at V and 9 bases at J, with 17 bases between the two ends. Germline V gene sequence: CDR1 SGHTA, CDR2 FQGNSA. CDR3 DNA sequence: TGTGCCAGCAGCCCCGGGACACCGGCCCGCACCATATATTTT. Amino acids: CASSPGTPARTIYF.

The table lists this clonotype with many counts. The V call is TRBV5-1, the J call TRBJ1-1, with 8 bases identical to TRBD1. Germline assignment: CDR1 SGHRS and CDR2 YFSETQ. V trimming: 4 bases; J trimming: 5 bases; junction bases outside the gene matches: 7. The CDR3 spans 14 residues. The CDR3 nucleotides read TGCGCCAGCAGCGTCTCAGGGGGCGGAACTGAAGCTTTCTTT. Translating gives CASSVSGGGTEAFF.

The chain links TRBV28 to TRBJ1-1; D is uncertain. Germline assignment: CDR1 MDHEN and CDR2 SYDVKM. The CDR3 has 15 amino acids. The V end was cut by 8 bases, the J end by 11 bases, with 27 bases between. For the CDR3, the DNA is TGTGCCAGCGGACCCCCCCGTTTACATGGATCATACGCTTTCTTT. It codes for CASGPPRLHGSYAFF.

This chain's CDR3 is CASSPLGTGGSGNTIYF. In DNA form, the CDR3 reads TGTGCCAGCTCACCACTTGGGACAGGCGGGTCTGGAAACACCATATATTTT. V usage is TRBV18 and J usage is TRBJ1-3, with 8 bases matching TRBD1. CDR3 length: 17 amino acids. After removal of 1 base from V and 1 base from J, the junction contained 6 bases not matched to a gene. CDR1 is KGHSH, CDR2 LQKENI, per germline.

This clonotype was seen at least ten times. This chain links TRBV5-1 with TRBJ2-2, with 9 bases aligning to TRBD2. Germline CDR1 is SGHRS and CDR2 is YFSETQ. The ends lost 0 bases at V and 7 bases at J; junction bases unmatched: 4. The length of the CDR3 is 15 residues. In nucleotides, the CDR3 is TGCGCCAGCAGCTTGGCCATGACTAGCGGCGGGGAGCTGTTTTTT. The encoded protein is CASSLAMTSGGELFF.